These 21 T cell receptor beta chains originate from one sample sequenced in a study of radiotherapy plus CTLA-4 blockade in lung cancer. The assay was immunoSEQ multiplex PCR, and TCRdb's table has in-frame clones only and misses some. The data show about 95,000 clones, with 83% seen just once and 0.84% held by the top ten. This specimen consisted of peripheral blood, obtained from a patient treated with radiotherapy plus ipilimumab. The source is a human donor with non-small cell lung cancer who had stable disease on radiotherapy plus ipilimumab.

The chain carries TRBV7-9 and TRBJ2-3; 12 nucleotides match TRBD2. CDR3 size: 16 residues. Trimming at V came to 1 base and at J to 4 bases, leaving 3 bases not matched to a gene. The germline gives CDR1 SEHNR, CDR2 FQNEAQ (reference sequence). This CDR3 is CASSLGLAGGPDTQYF. The CDR3 bases are TGTGCCAGCAGCTTAGGGCTAGCGGGGGGGCCAGATACGCAGTATTTT. Complete variable domain (other parts from reference TRBV7-9 and TRBJ2-3): DTGVSQNPRHKITKRGQNVTFRCDPISEHNRLYWYRQTLGQGPEFLTYFQNEAQLEKSRLLSDRFSAERPKGSFSTLEIQRTEQGDSAMYLCASSLGLAGGPDTQYFGPGTRLTVL.

The J gene is TRBJ1-4, the V gene TRBV2; D gene uncertain. Looked up from germline, CDR1 is SNHLY and CDR2 is FYNNEI. With 6 bases removed from V and 5 bases from J, the gap between germline ends came to 19 bases. The length of the CDR3 is 16 residues. CDR3 nucleotides: TGTGCCAGCAGGCGGGCAGAGACGCCGTCGAATGAAAAACTGTTTTTT. Translation: CASRRAETPSNEKLFF.

This chain connects TRBV10-1 to TRBJ2-3; D remains unclear. V lost 0 bases and J lost 5, with 0 bases in between. Germline CDR1 is WNHNN and CDR2 is SYGVQD (reference sequence). This CDR3 is built from 11 residues. The CDR3 DNA follows: TGCGCCAGCAGTGAGTCAGATACGCAGTATTTT. As protein: CASSESDTQYF.

The V call is TRBV27, the J call TRBJ2-4; D is uncertain. CDR1 is MNHEY and CDR2 is SMNVEV in the germline V gene (reference sequence). Between the trimmed V and J ends, which lost 2 bases and 3 bases, there was a span of 14 bases. The CDR3 sequence is 16 residues long. The CDR3 sequence is CASSLGVPTVKNIQYF. The CDR3 coding sequence is TGTGCCAGCAGTTTAGGGGTACCCACAGTCAAAAACATTCAGTACTTC.

The V gene is TRBV6-5, the J gene TRBJ1-2; D unclear. The CDR3 length is 14 residues. Trimming removed 6 bases at V and 4 bases at J, with 15 bases between. CDR1 and CDR2 (germline): MNHEY, SVGAGI. As DNA, the CDR3 is TGTGCCAGCAGATCCTCAATAGGGAGCTATGGCTACACCTTC. Protein: CASRSSIGSYGYTF.

The gene calls are TRBV11-3 and TRBJ2-1, with 8 nucleotides matching TRBD2. The CDR3 is 16 residues long. V trimming: 2 bases; J trimming: 10 bases; junction bases outside the gene matches: 13. Germline lookup yields CDR1 SGHNT and CDR2 YENEEA. The CDR3 here is CASSLSTSGAMNEQFF. The CDR3 region has the DNA TGTGCCAGCAGCTTATCCACTAGCGGCGCAATGAACGAGCAGTTCTTC.

The gene calls are TRBV11-2 and TRBJ1-1; the match to TRBD1 covers 7 bases. CDR3 length equals 15 residues. V lost 2 bases and J lost 5; bases outside the gene matches: 8. Germline V gives CDR1 SGHAT, CDR2 FQNNGV. CDR3 sequence reads: CASSLPTGSYTEAFF. CDR3 bases: TGTGCCAGCAGCTTACCGACAGGGTCATATACTGAAGCTTTCTTT.

Here the CDR3 reads CASIADRGPVNQPQHF. The CDR3 region has the DNA TGTGCCAGTATCGCGGACAGGGGGCCGGTCAATCAGCCCCAGCATTTT. The chain links TRBV19 to TRBJ1-5; 11 nucleotides line up with TRBD1. The V segment lost 7 bases and the J segment 3 bases; nucleotides outside the gene matches: 8. CDR1 is LNHDA, CDR2 SQIVND, per germline (reference sequence). This CDR3 is 16 amino acids long.

The chain recombines TRBV5-1 with TRBJ2-5, with 9 bases fitting TRBD1. J gave up 4 bases and V 5 bases, and 21 bases lay outside the gene matches. This CDR3 is 19 amino acids long. The germline V gene has CDR1 SGHRS and CDR2 YFSETQ. The CDR3 reads CASSRGLQGAVTGGETQYF. The CDR3 region has the DNA TGCGCCAGCAGTCGAGGGTTACAGGGGGCAGTTACGGGAGGAGAGACCCAGTACTTC.

The rearrangement joins TRBV27 to TRBJ1-2; 7 bases are a match to TRBD1. Germline V gene lookup returns CDR1 MNHEY and CDR2 SMNVEV (reference sequence). The CDR3 consists of 13 residues. V gave up 1 base and J gave up 6 bases; unmatched junction bases: 2. The CDR3 DNA is TGTGCCAGCAGTTTATTCAGGGGGGATGGCTACACCTTC. This translates into CASSLFRGDGYTF.

This chain connects TRBV6-6 to TRBJ2-7, with TRBD1 identical over 9 bases. CDR1 and CDR2 from the germline V gene are MNHNY and SVGAGI (reference sequence). Losses at the gene ends were 4 bases for V and 1 base for J; bases not matched to a gene: 2. The CDR3 length is 14 residues. The CDR3 region is CASSWDRASYEQYF. The DNA for the CDR3 is TGTGCCAGCAGTTGGGACAGGGCGTCCTACGAGCAGTACTTC.

In nucleotides, the CDR3 is TGTGCCTGGAGAACAGGGGTAGAGCAGTACTTC. It codes for CAWRTGVEQYF. The chain couples TRBV30 to TRBJ2-7; 7 nucleotides align to TRBD1. Per the germline V gene, CDR1 is GTSNPN and CDR2 is SVGIG (reference sequence). With V trimmed by 3 bases and J by 7 bases, 3 bases remained unmatched. The CDR3 runs to 11 residues.

This chain joins TRBV7-3 and TRBJ2-1; 10 positions agree with TRBD2. From germline, CDR1 is SGHTA and CDR2 FQGTGA. The CDR3 is 15 amino acids. V was clipped by 5 bases and J by 4 bases; unmatched bases: 5. The CDR3 DNA is TGTGCCAGCAGCGGTCGACTAGCGGGTTACAATGAGCAGTTCTTC. Its translation: CASSGRLAGYNEQFF.

The V and J genes are TRBV5-6 and TRBJ1-2; D is uncertain. Per the germline V gene, CDR1 is SGHDT and CDR2 is YYEEEE. The length of the CDR3 is 16 residues. Trimming removed 0 bases at V and 5 bases at J, with 17 bases between. Written as DNA, the CDR3 is TGTGCCAGCAGCTTGGTCAACGCCCCCGGTGCGTATGGCTACACCTTC. Its translation is CASSLVNAPGAYGYTF.

This chain connects TRBV5-1 to TRBJ2-5; TRBD2 matches at 10 bases. TRBJ2-7 explains the end of the DNA better; the J call may be wrong. The CDR3 is made up of 16 amino acids. Germline assignment: CDR1 SGHRS and CDR2 YFSETQ. CDR3 in DNA: TGCGCCAGCAGCTCGTTTAGCGGGGGGTCTTACTACGAGCAGTACTTC. It codes for CASSSFSGGSYYEQYF.

The chain carries TRBV5-4 and TRBJ1-2; D is unresolved. The CDR3 has 13 amino acids. Germline V gives CDR1 SGHNT, CDR2 YYREEE (reference sequence). Deletions cut 5 bases from V and 4 bases from J, with 12 bases between. The CDR3 loop is CASREGVGYGYTF. CDR3 in DNA: TGTGCCAGCAGAGAGGGCGTGGGCTATGGCTACACCTTC.

The chain recombines TRBV7-2 with TRBJ1-5; TRBD1 aligns across 8 bases. CDR3 size: 15 residues. V lost 0 bases to trimming and J lost 7 bases; unmatched junction nucleotides: 5. Looked up from germline, CDR1 is SGHTA and CDR2 is FQGNSA. The CDR3 loop reads CASSLAGRGQQPQHF. CDR3 DNA sequence: TGTGCCAGCAGCTTAGCGGGCAGGGGGCAACAGCCCCAGCATTTT.

V usage is TRBV28 and J usage is TRBJ2-7, with 10 bases lining up with TRBD2. CDR1 and CDR2 (germline): MDHEN, SYDVKM. The CDR3 length is 15 residues. The V segment lost 5 bases and the J segment 3 bases; nucleotides outside the gene matches: 7. CDR3 region: CASSPRVAGGYEQYF. For the CDR3, the DNA is TGTGCCAGCAGTCCCCGGGTAGCGGGGGGCTACGAGCAGTACTTC.

The gene calls are TRBV7-9 and TRBJ2-1; D not certain. The CDR3 runs 14 residues. Germline CDR1 reads SEHNR; CDR2 reads FQNEAQ (reference sequence). Trimming took 1 base from V and 4 from J, leaving 8 bases between them. CDR3 loop: CASSLDYLYNEQFF. In DNA form, the CDR3 reads TGTGCCAGCAGCTTAGACTACCTTTACAATGAGCAGTTCTTC.

This clone showed up just once. The chain recombines TRBV18 with TRBJ2-7; D not certain. This CDR3 is built from 13 residues. Germline-derived CDR1 and CDR2 are KGHSH and LQKENI. V was clipped by 3 bases and J by 7 bases, with 13 bases between them. The CDR3 loop is CASSPSVQPEQYF. CDR3 coding DNA: TGTGCCAGCTCACCCTCCGTACAGCCTGAGCAGTACTTC.

The sample holds a few counts of this clone. The chain employs TRBV6-5 and TRBJ1-1, with 7 bases that match TRBD1. V lost 6 bases and J lost 8; bases outside the gene matches: 12. Germline V gene sequence: CDR1 MNHEY, CDR2 SVGAGI. The CDR3 loop spans 14 amino acids. CDR3 protein: CASSLPGQVGEAFF. CDR3 nucleotides: TGTGCCAGCAGCCTCCCAGGACAGGTGGGGGAAGCTTTCTTT.